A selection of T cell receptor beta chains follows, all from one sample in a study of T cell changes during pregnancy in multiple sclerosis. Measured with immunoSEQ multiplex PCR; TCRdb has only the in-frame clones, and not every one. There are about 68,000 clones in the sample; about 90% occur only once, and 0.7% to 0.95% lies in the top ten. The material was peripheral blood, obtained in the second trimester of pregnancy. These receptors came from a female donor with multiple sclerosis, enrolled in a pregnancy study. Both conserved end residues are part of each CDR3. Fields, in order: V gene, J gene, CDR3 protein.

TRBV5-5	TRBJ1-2	CASSPLYFDRGLGYTF
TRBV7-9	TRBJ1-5	CASSLGHRPQHF
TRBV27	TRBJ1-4	CASSLGLPNEKLFF
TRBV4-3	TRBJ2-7	CASSPGLGAGYEQYF
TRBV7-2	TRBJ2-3	CASSWSGGGRTDTQYF
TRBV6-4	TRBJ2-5	CASSETGHQETQYF
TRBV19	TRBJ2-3	CASTVGLGTDTQYF
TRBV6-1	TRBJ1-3	CASSETHHSGNTIYF
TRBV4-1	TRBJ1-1	CASSQDREGTEAFF
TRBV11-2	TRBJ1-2	CASSSPGQLRYGYTF
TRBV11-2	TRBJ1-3	CASSLARTGTAVGNTIYF